These T cell receptor beta chains were read from a single sample in a study of CD4 T cells in relation to SARS-CoV-2 and coronaviruses. These receptors have no identified antigens. Clones were read by immunoSEQ multiplex PCR, and TCRdb kept only the in-frame ones, dropping some. The sample carries more than 20,000 clones, 72% recorded once. Sequencing was carried out using CD4+ T cells from PBMCs, cultured in vitro. The receptors stem from a human donor in good health. The CDR3 runs from the conserved cysteine through the conserved F or W. The D gene is left open where the match is weak. The listing skips clone size in some rows; elsewhere it reads once, few, many or a size class.

J gene,clone size,D gene,V gene,CDR3 protein,CDR3 DNA
TRBJ2-3,.,.,TRBV7-2,CASSRRQGLTDTQYF,TGTGCCAGCAGCCGTCGACAGGGACTCACAGATACGCAGTATTTT
TRBJ2-3,.,.,TRBV28,CASSFLGPLPDTQYF,TGTGCCAGCAGTTTCCTGGGGCCACTACCAGATACGCAGTATTTT
TRBJ2-5,.,.,TRBV20-1,CSASQETQYF,TGCAGTGCTAGTCAAGAGACCCAGTACTTC
TRBJ1-5,.,.,TRBV6-5,CASSQDRYGDQPQHF,TGTGCCAGCAGCCAAGACAGGTACGGGGATCAGCCCCAGCATTTT
TRBJ1-4,.,.,TRBV30,CAWLGGREKLFF,TGTGCCTGGTTGGGGGGCCGGGAAAAACTGTTTTTT
TRBJ2-2,.,.,TRBV4-1,CASSQIWGPTGELFF,TGCGCCAGCAGCCAGATCTGGGGGCCCACCGGGGAGCTGTTTTTT
TRBJ2-4,.,TRBD1,TRBV7-9,CASQLSSGTGEIIQYF,TGTGCCAGCCAACTTAGTTCCGGGACAGGGGAAATAATTCAGTACTTC
TRBJ1-1,.,.,TRBV16,CASSPTSRGPWAGNTEAFF,TGTGCCAGCAGCCCGACAAGTCGGGGCCCATGGGCAGGGAACACTGAAGCTTTCTTT
TRBJ1-2,few,.,TRBV7-9,CASSLGRGSNYGYTF,TGTGCCAGCAGCTTAGGGAGGGGCTCTAACTATGGCTACACCTTC
TRBJ2-5,.,TRBD1,TRBV6-5,CASSYHLGQGRETQYF,TGTGCCAGCAGTTACCATTTAGGACAGGGGCGAGAGACCCAGTACTTC
TRBJ1-3,.,.,TRBV9,CASSVDSPEWNTIYF,TGTGCCAGCAGCGTCGACAGCCCTGAGTGGAACACCATATATTTT
TRBJ2-1,.,.,TRBV7-3,CASSDPGTNSYNEQFF,TGTGCCAGCAGCGACCCCGGGACAAACTCCTACAATGAGCAGTTCTTC
TRBJ2-7,.,TRBD2,TRBV10-2,CASSAGLGEQYF,TGCGCCAGCAGCGCCGGACTAGGGGAGCAGTACTTC
TRBJ1-5,.,.,TRBV6-2/TRBV6-3,CASSTGAGRQPQHF,TGTGCCAGCAGTACGGGGGCAGGGCGGCAGCCCCAGCATTTT
TRBJ2-1,.,.,TRBV7-8,CASSLHEQFF,TGTGCCAGCAGCTTACATGAGCAGTTCTTC
TRBJ1-1,once,TRBD1,TRBV13,CASSGDRAYGVNTEAFF,TGTGCCAGCAGCGGAGACAGGGCCTATGGTGTGAACACTGAAGCTTTCTTT
TRBJ1-4,.,.,TRBV28,CASSLAGVGLGSEKLFF,TGTGCCAGCAGTCTAGCAGGGGTGGGCCTCGGGAGTGAAAAACTGTTTTTT
TRBJ2-7,few,.,TRBV5-1,CASHKSGDGYEQYF,TGCGCCAGCCACAAGTCAGGGGATGGATACGAGCAGTACTTC
TRBJ2-5,.,TRBD2,TRBV5-4,CASSGEALAGDVPETQYF,TGTGCCAGCAGCGGAGAGGCGCTAGCGGGAGACGTTCCAGAGACCCAGTACTTC
TRBJ1-3,.,.,TRBV11-2,CASSSLGAGSTGGNTIYF,TGTGCCAGCAGCTCCCTCGGGGCAGGCTCAACGGGCGGAAACACCATATATTTT
TRBJ2-7,few,.,TRBV2,CASSEKQASSYEQYF,TGTGCCAGCAGTGAGAAACAGGCGAGCTCCTACGAGCAGTACTTC
TRBJ2-3,.,TRBD2,TRBV9,CASSTFGRAEDTQYF,TGTGCCAGCAGCACTTTCGGGAGGGCCGAAGATACGCAGTATTTT
TRBJ2-1,.,.,TRBV29-1,CSVEVSRAYNEQFF,TGCAGCGTTGAGGTGAGCAGGGCCTACAATGAGCAGTTCTTC
TRBJ2-5,.,.,TRBV7-9,CASSKREQETQYF,TGTGCCAGCAGTAAACGGGAGCAAGAGACCCAGTACTTC
TRBJ1-1,.,.,TRBV5-1,CASSPGQGNTEAFF,TGCGCCAGCAGTCCGGGGCAGGGAAACACTGAAGCTTTCTTT
TRBJ1-1,.,.,TRBV6-5,CASSYGRVNTEAFF,TGTGCCAGCAGTTACGGCAGGGTAAACACTGAAGCTTTCTTT
TRBJ2-3,.,.,TRBV24-1,CATSQSGDSTDTQYF,TGTGCCACCAGTCAGTCAGGGGATAGCACAGATACGCAGTATTTT
TRBJ2-1,.,.,TRBV13,CASSFGIVSLSNEQFF,TGTGCCAGCAGCTTTGGGATTGTTTCCCTCTCCAATGAGCAGTTCTTC
TRBJ1-3,.,.,TRBV5-1,CASSTGLGGNTIYF,TGCGCCAGCAGCACGGGGCTAGGAGGAAACACCATATATTTT
TRBJ1-6,.,.,TRBV4-3,CASSQDFGYNSPLHF,TGCGCCAGCAGCCAAGATTTCGGGTATAATTCACCCCTCCACTTT
TRBJ1-5,few,.,TRBV2,CASRWSGNQPQHF,TGTGCCAGCAGATGGTCCGGCAATCAGCCCCAGCATTTT
TRBJ1-3,.,.,TRBV5-1,CASSPGTLGDTIYF,TGCGCCAGCAGCCCCGGGACCTTGGGGGACACCATATATTTT
TRBJ2-7,few,.,TRBV27,CASSLERRLGLWFYEQYF,TGTGCCAGCAGTTTAGAAAGGAGATTAGGGCTGTGGTTCTACGAGCAGTACTTC
TRBJ1-4,.,.,TRBV11-2,CASSPGLGQEKLFF,TGTGCCAGCAGCCCCGGATTGGGTCAGGAAAAACTGTTTTTT
TRBJ2-7,.,TRBD2,TRBV5-1,CASSFGLVTSGTNEQYF,TGCGCCAGCAGCTTTGGACTTGTTACTAGCGGGACGAACGAGCAGTACTTC
TRBJ2-7,few,TRBD1,TRBV6-5,CASRRQGAASYEQYF,TGTGCCAGCAGGAGACAGGGGGCAGCATCCTACGAGCAGTACTTC
TRBJ1-6,few,.,TRBV18,CASSPRSGAGSPLHF,TGTGCCAGCTCACCACGGTCCGGGGCAGGGTCACCCCTCCACTTT
TRBJ2-1,.,TRBD2,TRBV7-8,CASSLAFRGDEQFF,TGTGCCAGCAGCTTAGCGTTCCGGGGGGATGAGCAGTTCTTC
TRBJ2-1,.,.,TRBV5-6,CASSVRLVEQFF,TGTGCCAGCAGCGTACGACTAGTGGAGCAGTTCTTC